This TCR beta chain originates from a study of T cell responses to AZD1222 COVID-19 vaccine. Notes on the study in general: In the spike-specific TCR repertoire, nearly half reportedly target unmutated variant regions. Clonal diversity was possibly underestimated; the donors were predominantly white British and more often female. Seropositive AZD1222 recipients at baseline numbered only 5 or 6. Scientists sampled the repertoires only once the peak T cell response had passed.

TCRdb keeps only in-frame clones here, not all; method: immunoSEQ multiplex PCR. The sample comprises 65,000 to 85,000 clones, about four fifths of which are singletons, and about 14% rests with the top ten. In regard to this clone: Its specificity is not known.

Unmatched junction bases numbered 6, after V lost 6 bases and J lost 1 base. Germline V gives CDR1 LNHDA, CDR2 SQIVND (reference sequence). The length of the CDR3 is 15 residues. This material consisted of peripheral blood, taken 28 days after the second AZD1222 dose. This sequence originates from an adult who received the AZD1222 COVID-19 vaccine. The gene calls are TRBV19 and TRBJ1-5; TRBD1 aligns across 7 bases. The CDR3 DNA is TGTGCCAGTAGATTGACAGGGAACAGCAATCAGCCCCAGCATTTT. The encoded protein is CASRLTGNSNQPQHF.